Given below is one T cell receptor beta chain in context. This clone was recorded once. It has no known antigen specificity. No much larger clone exists at a distance of one base, and base qualities are not known. Library preparation was by the immunoSEQ multiplex PCR assay. For the multiplex PCR, a mixture combining 60 forward primers for TCR Vbeta segments and 13 reverse primers for TCR Jbeta segments was used. The CDR3 region of rearranged TCR beta genes was amplified from genomic DNA with a multiplex PCR assay. On the Illumina HiSeq System, the amplified TCR beta libraries were sequenced as 87-base-pair reads. On the study's bioinformatics: In a later analysis, roughly 80 million unique TCR beta chains were counted across the approximately 620 repertoires, and around 10 million of these chains were shared by at least two donors. Raw reads were error-corrected and collapsed into unique sequences with a nearest-neighbor algorithm that merged closely related sequences to remove PCR and sequencing errors. To assign V, D and J gene segments, CDR3 sequences were aligned to IMGT reference sequences. For a sequence to be retained, a match of at least six nucleotides was required to both a V gene segment and a J gene segment. Rearrangements were called productive when the CDR3 lacked stop codons and stayed in frame with V and J; all others were non-productive. Following IMGT convention, CDR3 was defined as the stretch from the second conserved V-encoded cysteine up to the conserved J-encoded phenylalanine. Sequences without an unambiguous match to a single V gene segment were excluded from the earlier analysis of over 500 of the donors. In an earlier analysis of some 590 of the donors, a V segment was called functional when productive rearrangements were above 56.7%, and segregating when the standard deviation between donors exceeded 5%. A statistical classification framework was developed to diagnose cytomegalovirus status using the catalog of TCR beta chain sequences. In a later analysis, V and J genes were assigned by comparing TCR nucleotide sequences against IMGT/GENE-DB human TR gene sequences. Using the TCRdist pipeline, a later analysis assigned CDR3 sequences along with most-parsimonious VDJ recombination scenarios. A later analysis defined each TCR beta chain by its CDR3 amino acid sequence plus V-gene family, and excluded reads lacking a unique V-gene family. In a later analysis, 450 to 600 highly shared, low-generation-probability nucleotide sequences were removed to address suspected cross-contamination and a sequencing artifact. In a later analysis, a clonal expansion index was calculated for each public chain from normalized within-repertoire ranks of inferred template counts. A later analysis computed generation probabilities with a VDJ recombination model fitted to out-of-frame rearrangements, and checked the results against IGoR. A later analysis scored TCR-TCR, TCR-HLA and TCR-CMV co-occurrence with hypergeometric tests, applying a repertoire-size bias correction to TCR pairs. In a later analysis, false discovery rates were estimated by permuting HLA or CMV assignments 20 times. In a later analysis, co-occurring TCRs were grouped with DBSCAN, and TCRdist sequence similarity was added when clustering was performed within HLA-allele-positive subsets. For co-occurrence clustering, repertoires with fewer than 30,000 or more than 120,000 public chains were excluded, along with five or six repertoires with anomalous nucleotide sharing. Imported from immuneACCESS, the table was reduced by TCRdb to in-frame sequences with V and J called. These copies leave out some clones; in studies compared against another copy, an unresolved V gene accounts for under half, and the cause of the remainder is not known. V and J calls and clone size are those listed in that table; D and trimming were worked out from the DNA. For this sample the table gives around 100,000 clones, of which around 80% were detected only once. The top ten clonotypes cover 4% to 5.5% of the sample.

The source of the sample is a study of cytomegalovirus exposure and HLA in healthy donors (dated by TCRdb to 2016 to 2017). About the full investigation: According to an earlier analysis of a few hundred of the donors, about 179 million T cells yielded 117 million unique TCR beta sequences and about 300 Gb of sequence data. On average, around 240,000 unique TCR beta nucleotide sequences were sequenced per donor among about 400 genotyped donors of the cohort, with 15% to 20% of those sequences being non-productive. An early release that covered about 600 HLA-typed donors contained around 300 gigabases of sequencing data and around 85 million unique TCR sequences. HLA typing included class I and class II loci at four-digit resolution. To predict cytomegalovirus infection status, the study brought together high-throughput TCR immunosequencing, statistical association of individual TCRs with disease status, and machine learning. All discovery cohort repertoires had been generated using a single sequencing platform. In a later genetic analysis, genome-wide SNP genotypes for about 55% of the roughly 700 donors were used, and that subset was treated as a discovery cohort. The number of typed donors differed by locus: roughly 629-640 for A, B, C, DRB1 and DQB1; 500 to 550 for DQA1; approximately 600 for DPA1; and 400 to 480 for DPB1. The T cell repertoires of some 670 subjects were profiled by immunosequencing and related to cytomegalovirus serostatus. Four to six DR-DQ haplotypes were handled as single units for association and clustering, since linkage in the cohort was strong. In addition to the first cohort of approximately 650 subjects, a separate validation cohort of approximately 120 different subjects was used. Of the roughly 400 genotyped donors, roughly 85% fell in the genetic ancestry cluster associated with self-reported Caucasian donors. Donor age, sex, ethnicity and CMV serostatus were compiled alongside the repertoire data. An earlier analysis of approximately 580 of the donors used high-throughput TCR beta sequencing to judge whether each TCR beta V gene segment behaved as functional or pseudogenic. The study aimed to test whether signatures of past pathogen exposure could be identified by cataloging public T cell receptors. In a later analysis, previously published TCR beta repertoires from fewer than 750 donors were re-analyzed and high-resolution HLA genotyping was added so that TCR occurrence patterns could be studied. Rather than drawing on any new phenotypic data, the later analysis identified candidate immune exposures from TCR beta sequences and the way those sequences occurred across donors. Overall results and qualifications from the work: A later analysis found that most CMV-associated TCR beta chains appeared HLA-restricted, with HLA associations seemingly driven largely by CMV exposure. An association between a missense DCLRE1C variant and V-gene and J-gene trimming of TCR beta chains was found in a later genetic analysis and replicated in an independent cohort. Linkage disequilibrium might explain the correlated functional status among segregating V segments, but an unknown experimental factor could not be ruled out. The study listed approximately 160 TCR beta chains as associated with cytomegalovirus. Over 15 rarely observed V segments, including chromosome 9 orphons, were excluded from the earlier analysis of several hundred of the donors because counts were too low. Because HLA typing was unavailable for some donors at each locus, only the typed subset was used in association tests. While some public TCRs were present in many individuals, most TCR sequences turned up only very rarely across donors. In this cohort, only TCR beta chains were sequenced, and detectable features were limited by the absence of alpha or paired-chain data. According to the authors, the approach could potentially be generalized to other disease states and immunological phenotypes. According to a later genetic analysis, donors in an Asian-associated ancestry cluster had fewer N-insertions in productive TCRs than the roughly 700-donor mean. In a later analysis, the rate of TCR association differed among HLA loci, with DRB1 alleles having the most associated TCRs and HLA-C alleles having the fewest. Sequencing depth was assumed to be roughly uniform across donors in the presence/absence analyses, though that assumption may not hold. Three of the identified cytomegalovirus-associated TCR beta chains were confirmed in vitro to be specific for cytomegalovirus antigens. A group of highly shared sequence variants was considered likely to be a technical artifact of the sequencing pipeline. Some IMGT-functional V segments, including TRBV6-2 and TRBV6-3, could not be told apart with the 87-base-pair reads, so those segments were excluded. Immune exposure information for the cohort was limited to CMV serostatus. In a later analysis, several top co-occurrence clusters were reported to appear linked to parvovirus B19, influenza, CMV and Epstein-Barr virus. The classifier was reported to diagnose cytomegalovirus status with high specificity and sensitivity in both the original and validation cohorts. In a later analysis, HLA-associated TCR beta chains showed more clonal expansion and lower generation probabilities than non-associated chains that were equally common. At a false discovery rate of 0.05, a later analysis linked 15,000 to 20,000 TCR beta sequences to specific HLA alleles. A further reported finding was that TCR beta sequences accurately predicted the HLA-A and HLA-B alleles for most subjects in the first cohort. Assigning TCR associations to individual alleles was difficult when HLA alleles, especially DR and DQ, strongly co-occurred. Broadly in line with IMGT annotations, most TCR beta V segments showed up in productive rearrangements about 90% or about 30% of the time in an earlier analysis of under 700 of the donors.

The cohort comprised 550 to 700 healthy bone marrow donors. Cohort members were all nominally healthy when sampled, although unrecorded immune exposures were likely present. The donor tested CMV seropositive and was one of the 289 seropositive cohort members. A peripheral blood sample was provided by each donor, and peripheral blood mononuclear cells were used for TCR beta sequencing. Genomic DNA was extracted from the blood cell samples with the Qiagen DNeasy Blood Extraction Kit. The germline V gene gives CDR1 as SGHTA and CDR2 as FQGTGA. For this chain, trimming is 5 bases at the V end and 4 bases at the J end, and the number of junction bases without a gene match is 9. The CDR3 holds 16 amino acids from the cysteine to the phenylalanine. The entry retains the CDR3 DNA only, 48 bases that are in frame from base 1.

Sequenced: PBMCs. This receptor was obtained from a male donor in good health and CMV-seropositive. The chain is made from TRBV7-3 and TRBJ2-1, and TRBD2 aligns with 9 junction nucleotides. The CDR3 protein sequence reads: CASSGNQRGVYNEQFF. The bases are TGTGCCAGCAGCGGCAATCAGCGGGGGGTTTACAATGAGCAGTTCTTC.